The rows below give T cell receptor beta chains drawn from one sample of a study of blood T cells in healthy people across ages. TCRdb processed the 5' RACE reads anew with MiXCR; each CDR3 protein has one entry. The sample lists roughly 860,000 distinct CDR3 sequences; about 62% were seen once. Sequenced: blood. These receptors all stem from a man aged 25 to 40 in good health. Each CDR3 is given with its conserved first and last residue. Each record gives: J gene, V gene, CDR3 protein.

J gene: TRBJ2-1; V gene: TRBV11-3; CDR3 protein: CAISRSHNEQFF
J gene: TRBJ1-2; V gene: TRBV2; CDR3 protein: CASSTGKAYGYTF
J gene: TRBJ2-1; V gene: TRBV24-1; CDR3 protein: CATSDEGTVKDNEQFF
J gene: TRBJ2-1; V gene: TRBV9; CDR3 protein: CASSLGTSNLNEQFF
J gene: TRBJ2-1; V gene: TRBV7-2; CDR3 protein: CASSDLAGGRSYNEQFF
J gene: TRBJ2-1; V gene: TRBV29-1; CDR3 protein: CSVEGGDRVYNEQFF
J gene: -; V gene: TRBV20-1; CDR3 protein: CSAYSGGPLYEQYF
J gene: -; V gene: TRBV4-3; CDR3 protein: CASSQEPREGTGVHEQYF
J gene: TRBJ2-1; V gene: TRBV2; CDR3 protein: CAIYRGSYNEQFF
J gene: TRBJ2-1; V gene: TRBV27; CDR3 protein: CASSLSLETLCSYNEQFF
J gene: TRBJ1-4; V gene: TRBV9; CDR3 protein: CASSPGQGFEKLFF
J gene: TRBJ1-2; V gene: TRBV7-8; CDR3 protein: CASSLDVGNYGYTF
J gene: TRBJ1-6; V gene: TRBV4-3; CDR3 protein: CASSQWGVGSPLHF
J gene: -; V gene: TRBV7-9; CDR3 protein: CAWSRGANYEQYF
J gene: TRBJ2-1; V gene: TRBV9; CDR3 protein: CASSVDGELGSLQFF
J gene: TRBJ1-2; V gene: TRBV29-1; CDR3 protein: CSVDNGTPYGYTF
J gene: TRBJ2-5; V gene: TRBV25-1; CDR3 protein: CASSDPSFFSYNEQYF
J gene: TRBJ2-3; V gene: TRBV7-2; CDR3 protein: CASREGLEGDTQYF
J gene: TRBJ1-1; V gene: TRBV9; CDR3 protein: CASSDPPGTIGGRTEAFF
J gene: TRBJ1-2; V gene: TRBV2; CDR3 protein: CASSGGGQNYGYTF